Following are 3 T cell receptor beta chains from one sample sequenced in a study of T cell responses to AZD1222 COVID-19 vaccine. Only in-frame clones appear in the TCRdb table, and some are missing; sequencing was by immunoSEQ multiplex PCR. Found here are about 130,000 clones, about 94% of them singletons; the top ten hold roughly 0.87%. The material was peripheral blood, obtained on day 0 of AZD1222 vaccination. These receptors originate from an adult in good health.

The chain uses TRBV18 and TRBJ1-4; 10 nucleotides align to TRBD1. After removal of 3 bases from V and 8 bases from J, the junction contained 3 bases not matched to a gene. The CDR3 loop spans 14 amino acids. Germline values: CDR1 KGHSH, CDR2 LQKENI. The CDR3 loop reads CASSPGQGIEKLFF. CDR3 DNA: TGTGCCAGCTCACCGGGACAGGGGATCGAAAAACTGTTTTTT.

The table lists this clone with a count of one. V and J are TRBV7-9 and TRBJ2-7; D tentatively fits TRBD1 or TRBD2 (5 bases each). The CDR3 has 14 residues. CDR1 and CDR2 from the germline V gene are SEHNR and FQNEAQ (reference sequence). V lost 5 bases, J lost 5 bases, and 16 bases lay in between. The CDR3, as DNA: TGTGCCAGCAGCCCAACGGGGCCCCTTGACGAGCAGTACTTC. Translated: CASSPTGPLDEQYF.

The V call is TRBV6-1, the J call TRBJ1-5; D unresolved. CDR3 size: 11 residues. Germline V gives CDR1 MNHNS, CDR2 SASEGT. Trimming pared 3 bases from V and 7 bases from J, leaving 4 bases between. The CDR3 DNA reads as TGTGCCAGCAGTGACAGCCAGCCCCAGCATTTT. Translation gives CASSDSQPQHF.